This T cell receptor beta chain was retrieved from a study of T-cell reconstitution after alpha-beta-depleted transplantation in children. Study-wide results and caveats: T-cell counts and diversity at one year post-transplant came mainly from newly produced T cells. Roughly two months post-transplant, alpha-beta T cells reportedly originated from several hundred graft clones that had expanded.

This CDR3 comprises 13 residues. V lost 8 bases and J lost 0, with 10 bases in between. Germline lookup yields CDR1 ENHRY and CDR2 SYGVKD. A note on this clonotype: Its specificity is not known.

This sample's TCRbeta library carried unique molecular identifier barcodes. Each CDR3 protein gets one entry after TCRdb re-called the PCR reads with MiXCR. The sample holds about 830,000 distinct CDR3 sequences, 15% to 20% seen once. The chain joins TRBV10-3 to TRBJ1-1, with D possibly matching TRBD1 (5 bases). The sequence came from a male patient under 18 who had a stem cell transplant for acute lymphoblastic leukemia, so the T cells may come from the graft donor. This specimen was PBMCs, mostly from graft donor cells, taken 360 days after TCRalphabeta/CD19-depleted stem cell transplant. CDR3 coding DNA: TGTGCCATCGGGACCAGGTTGAACACTGAAGCTTTCTTT. Amino acids: CAIGTRLNTEAFF.